This T cell receptor (beta chain) was identified in a study of shared clonotypes between healthy human individuals. Study-wide results and caveats: Only blood underwent sampling, and tissue repertoires likely differ. In having few donors, the study represented limited genetic and exposure-history diversity.

Each subset's genomic DNA was shared equally among a number of immunoSEQ plates. TCRdb's copy holds only in-frame clones and misses some; the assay was immunoSEQ multiplex PCR. There are about 470,000 clones in the sample; about four fifths occur only once, and 13% lies in the top ten. In this sample, this clone turned up a few times. Its specificity is unknown. The CDR3 sequence is 13 residues long. V dropped 6 bases and J dropped 4; count of bases not matched to a gene: 2. Germline V gene lookup returns CDR1 SNHLY and CDR2 FYNNEI. Sequenced material: PBMCs. This clonotype was sampled from a woman aged 35 to 49 in good health. Some clones in this sample may be carry-over from other donors' samples. The chain uses TRBV2 and TRBJ2-3; 9 nucleotides agree with TRBD2. Written as DNA, the CDR3 is TGTGCCAGCAGAGTAGCGGGAGCAGATACGCAGTATTTT. It is translated as CASRVAGADTQYF. The full variable domain, with the rest looked up from reference TRBV2 and TRBJ2-3, is EPEVTQTPSHQVTQMGQEVILRCVPISNHLYFYWYRQILGQKVEFLVSFYNNEISEKSEIFDDQFSVERPDGSNFTLKIRSTKLEDSAMYFCASRVAGADTQYFGPGTRLTVL.